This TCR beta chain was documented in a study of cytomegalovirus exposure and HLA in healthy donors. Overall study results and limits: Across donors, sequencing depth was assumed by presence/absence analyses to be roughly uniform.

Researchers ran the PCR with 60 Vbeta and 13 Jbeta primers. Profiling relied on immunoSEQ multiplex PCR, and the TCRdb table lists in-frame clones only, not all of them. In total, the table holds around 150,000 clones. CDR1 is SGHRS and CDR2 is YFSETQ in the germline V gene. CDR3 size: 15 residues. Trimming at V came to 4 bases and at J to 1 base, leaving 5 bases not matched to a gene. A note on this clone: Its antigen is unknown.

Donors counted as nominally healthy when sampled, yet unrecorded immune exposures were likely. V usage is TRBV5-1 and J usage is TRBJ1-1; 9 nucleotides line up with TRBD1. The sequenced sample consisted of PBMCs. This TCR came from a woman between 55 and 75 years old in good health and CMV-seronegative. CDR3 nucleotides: TGCGCCAGCAGCCTTGCGACAGGGGGGAACACTGAAGCTTTCTTT. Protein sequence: CASSLATGGNTEAFF.